In this sample, the clone carrying this T cell receptor beta chain turned up many times. The data originate from a study of tumor-infiltrating lymphocytes in primary liver carcinoma. The blood RNA (from unsorted whole blood) was obtained, and germline DNA was also extracted. Starting from 500 ng of total RNA, TCR beta cDNA was produced with a primer in the constant region. Construction of TCR beta libraries relied on three successive nested multiplex PCR rounds employing slightly modified ARM-PCR. TRBV1-TRBV30 forward and Cbeta reverse primers drove the first two roughly 10-cycle rounds. Via MiXCR, TCRdb re-called the multiplex PCR reads, giving one row per CDR3 protein. The sample yields about 320,000 distinct CDR3 sequences, 55% to 65% seen once. Trimming cost V 6 bases and J 9 bases, with 15 bases left between them. CDR3 length: 13 residues. CDR1 is MNHNY, CDR2 SVGAGI, per germline (reference sequence).

The TCR comes from a man aged 40-55 years with primary liver carcinoma and hepatitis B virus infection. The J gene is TRBJ2-1, the V gene TRBV6-6; a possible D gene is TRBD2 (5 bases). Sequenced: peripheral blood. The DNA for the CDR3 is TGTGCCAGCAGCCAACAACTAGTAACTGAGCAGTTCTTC. It yields the protein CASSQQLVTEQFF.